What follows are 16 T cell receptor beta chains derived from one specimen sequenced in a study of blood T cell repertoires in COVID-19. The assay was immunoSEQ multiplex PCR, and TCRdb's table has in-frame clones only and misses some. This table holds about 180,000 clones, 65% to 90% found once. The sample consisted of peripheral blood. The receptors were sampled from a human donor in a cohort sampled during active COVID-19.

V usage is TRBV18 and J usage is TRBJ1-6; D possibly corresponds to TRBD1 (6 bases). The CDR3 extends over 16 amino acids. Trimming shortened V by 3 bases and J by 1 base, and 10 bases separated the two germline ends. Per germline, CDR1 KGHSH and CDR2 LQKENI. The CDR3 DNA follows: TGTGCCAGCTCACCGGACAGAGGGTCCTATAATTCACCCCTCCACTTT. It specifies CASSPDRGSYNSPLHF.

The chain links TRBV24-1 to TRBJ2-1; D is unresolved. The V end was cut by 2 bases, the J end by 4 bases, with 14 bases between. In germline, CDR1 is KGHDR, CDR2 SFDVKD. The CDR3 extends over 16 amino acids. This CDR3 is CATSDSSSVLYNEQFF. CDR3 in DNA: TGTGCCACCAGTGATTCGAGTTCGGTACTATACAATGAGCAGTTCTTC.

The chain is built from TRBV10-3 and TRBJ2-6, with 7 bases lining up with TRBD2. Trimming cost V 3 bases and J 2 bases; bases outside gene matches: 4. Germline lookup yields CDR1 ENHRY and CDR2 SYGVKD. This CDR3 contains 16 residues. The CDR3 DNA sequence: TGTGCCATCAGTGAAGTTGGGGGGGCTGGGGCCAACGTCCTGACTTTC. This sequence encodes CAISEVGGAGANVLTF.

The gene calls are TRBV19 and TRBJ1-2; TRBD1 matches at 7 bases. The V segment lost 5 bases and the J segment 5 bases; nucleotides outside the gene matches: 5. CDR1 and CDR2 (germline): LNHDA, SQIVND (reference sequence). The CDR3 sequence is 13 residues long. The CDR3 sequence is CASSFLTGYGYTF. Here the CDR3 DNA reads TGTGCCAGTAGTTTCTTGACAGGGTATGGCTACACCTTC.

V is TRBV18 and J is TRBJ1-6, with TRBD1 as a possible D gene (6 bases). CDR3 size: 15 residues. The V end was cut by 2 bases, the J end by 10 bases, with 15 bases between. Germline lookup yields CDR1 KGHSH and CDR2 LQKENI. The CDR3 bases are TGTGCCAGCTCACCAGAAGTACAGGGTTTGTCACCCCTCCACTTT. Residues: CASSPEVQGLSPLHF. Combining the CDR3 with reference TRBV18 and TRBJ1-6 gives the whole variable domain NAGVMQNPRHLVRRRGQEARLRCSPMKGHSHVYWYRQLPEEGLKFMVYLQKENIIDESGMPKERFSAEFPKEGPSILRIQQVVRGDSAAYFCASSPEVQGLSPLHFGNGTRLTVT.

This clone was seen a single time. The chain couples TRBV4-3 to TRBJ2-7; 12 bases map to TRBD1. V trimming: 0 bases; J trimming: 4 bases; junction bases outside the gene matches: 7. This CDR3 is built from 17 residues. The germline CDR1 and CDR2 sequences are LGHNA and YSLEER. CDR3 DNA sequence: TGCGCCAGCAGCCAAGATTCATGGGGACAGGGGGCATACGAGCAGTACTTC. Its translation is CASSQDSWGQGAYEQYF.

The CDR3 DNA reads TGTGCCAGCAGCTTGGCCCAGTCCTACGAGCAGTACTTC. It encodes CASSLAQSYEQYF. This chain connects TRBV5-6 to TRBJ2-7, with D hard to call. Trimming took off 0 bases at V and 1 base at J, with 5 bases between the two ends. The CDR3 contains 13 residues. Germline V gives CDR1 SGHDT, CDR2 YYEEEE.

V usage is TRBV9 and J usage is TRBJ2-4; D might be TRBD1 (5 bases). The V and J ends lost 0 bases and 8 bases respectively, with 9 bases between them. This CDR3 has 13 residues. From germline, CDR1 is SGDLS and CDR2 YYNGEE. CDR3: CASSVEVGDIQYF. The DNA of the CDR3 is TGTGCCAGCAGCGTAGAAGTAGGGGACATTCAGTACTTC. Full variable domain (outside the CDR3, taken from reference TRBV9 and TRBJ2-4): DSGVTQTPKHLITATGQRVTLRCSPRSGDLSVYWYQQSLDQGLQFLIQYYNGEERAKGNILERFSAQQFPDLHSELNLSSLELGDSALYFCASSVEVGDIQYFGAGTRLSVL.

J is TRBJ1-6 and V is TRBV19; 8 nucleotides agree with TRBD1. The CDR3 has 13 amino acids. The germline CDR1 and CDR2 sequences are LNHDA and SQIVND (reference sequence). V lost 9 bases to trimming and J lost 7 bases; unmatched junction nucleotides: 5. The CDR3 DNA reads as TGTGCCAGCGGACAGGGCGCAAATTCACCCCTCCACTTT. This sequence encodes CASGQGANSPLHF. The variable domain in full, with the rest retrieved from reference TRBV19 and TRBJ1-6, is DGGITQSPKYLFRKEGQNVTLSCEQNLNHDAMYWYRQDPGQGLRLIYYSQIVNDFQKGDIAEGYSVSREKKESFPLTVTSAQKNPTAFYLCASGQGANSPLHFGNGTRLTVT.

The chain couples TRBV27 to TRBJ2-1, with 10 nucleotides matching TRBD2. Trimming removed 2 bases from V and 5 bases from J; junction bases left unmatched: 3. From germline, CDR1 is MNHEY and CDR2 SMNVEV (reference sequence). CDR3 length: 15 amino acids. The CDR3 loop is CASSLRLAGDNEQFF. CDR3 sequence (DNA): TGTGCCAGCAGTTTACGCCTAGCGGGGGACAATGAGCAGTTCTTC.

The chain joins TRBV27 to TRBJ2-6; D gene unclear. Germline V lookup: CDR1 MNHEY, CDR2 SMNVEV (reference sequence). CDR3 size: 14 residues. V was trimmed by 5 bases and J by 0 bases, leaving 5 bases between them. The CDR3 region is CASSVRSGANVLTF. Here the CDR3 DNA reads TGTGCCAGCAGTGTTCGCTCTGGGGCCAACGTCCTGACTTTC.

The CDR3 region is CASSLQLTSGTFANTGELFF. CDR3 coding DNA: TGCGCCAGCAGCCTTCAACTGACTAGCGGGACGTTCGCGAACACCGGGGAGCTGTTTTTT. This sequence joins TRBV4-1 and TRBJ2-2, with 11 bases aligning to TRBD2. This CDR3 comprises 20 residues. V was clipped by 4 bases and J by 0 bases; unmatched bases: 13. CDR1 is MGHRA and CDR2 is YSYEKL in the germline V gene.

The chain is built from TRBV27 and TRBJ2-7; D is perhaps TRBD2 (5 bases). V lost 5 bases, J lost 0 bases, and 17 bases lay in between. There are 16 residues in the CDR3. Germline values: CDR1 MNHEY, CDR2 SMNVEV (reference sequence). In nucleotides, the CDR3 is TGTGCCAGCAGTCCAAGTTTGACTGGGAGCTCCTACGAGCAGTACTTC. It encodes CASSPSLTGSSYEQYF.

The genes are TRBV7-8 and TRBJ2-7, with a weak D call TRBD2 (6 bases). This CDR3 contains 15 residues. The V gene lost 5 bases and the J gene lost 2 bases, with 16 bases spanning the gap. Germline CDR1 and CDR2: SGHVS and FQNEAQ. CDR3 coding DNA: TGTGCCAGCAGCCTAACACCGGGACTTACCTACGAGCAGTACTTC. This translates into CASSLTPGLTYEQYF.

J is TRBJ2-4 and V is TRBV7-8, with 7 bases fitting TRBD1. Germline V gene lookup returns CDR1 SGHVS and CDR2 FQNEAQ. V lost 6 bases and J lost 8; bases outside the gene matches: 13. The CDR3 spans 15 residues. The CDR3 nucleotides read TGTGCCAGCAGGCAACGAACAGGGGTCGGAGACATTCAGTACTTC. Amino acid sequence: CASRQRTGVGDIQYF.

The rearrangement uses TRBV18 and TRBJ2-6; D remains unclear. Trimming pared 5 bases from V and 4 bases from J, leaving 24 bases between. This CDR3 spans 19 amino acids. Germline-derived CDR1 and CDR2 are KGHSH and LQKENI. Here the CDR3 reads CASSSLGSAFPLGANVLTF. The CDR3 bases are TGTGCCAGCTCATCCCTAGGTTCGGCCTTTCCCCTCGGGGCCAACGTCCTGACTTTC.